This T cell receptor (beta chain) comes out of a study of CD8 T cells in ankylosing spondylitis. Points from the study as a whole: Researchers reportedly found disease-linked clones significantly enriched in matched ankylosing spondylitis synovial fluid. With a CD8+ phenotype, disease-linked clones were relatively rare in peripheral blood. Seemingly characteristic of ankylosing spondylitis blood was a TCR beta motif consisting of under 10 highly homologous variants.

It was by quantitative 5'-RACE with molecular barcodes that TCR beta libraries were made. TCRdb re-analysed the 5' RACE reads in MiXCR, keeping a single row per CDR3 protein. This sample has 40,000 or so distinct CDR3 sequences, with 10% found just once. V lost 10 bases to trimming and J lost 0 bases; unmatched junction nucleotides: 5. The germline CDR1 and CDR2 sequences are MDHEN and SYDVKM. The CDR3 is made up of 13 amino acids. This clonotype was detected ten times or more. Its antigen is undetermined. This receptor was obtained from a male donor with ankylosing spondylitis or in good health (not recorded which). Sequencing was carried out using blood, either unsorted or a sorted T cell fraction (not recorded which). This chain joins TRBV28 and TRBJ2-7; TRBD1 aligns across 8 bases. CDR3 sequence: CAILQGASYEQYF. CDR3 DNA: TGTGCCATCCTCCAGGGGGCCTCCTACGAGCAGTACTTC.